The 6 T cell receptor beta chains below come from one sample, sequenced in a study of T cell clonality in common variable immunodeficiency. The study, taken as a whole, reports: Common variable immunodeficiency TCR beta sequences reportedly had fewer deletions and N-nucleotide insertions.

Sequencing used immunoSEQ multiplex PCR; TCRdb keeps in-frame clones, though not all of them. This sample has about 23,000 clones and no singletons, with about 9.2% in the ten largest. No antigen is known for these receptors. The sample taken for sequencing was peripheral blood mononuclear cells. All receptors come from a human donor with common variable immunodeficiency.

This clone came up a few times. The read is 3 residues too short to cover the CDR3 end, so that end is filled in from the germline J gene. The genes are TRBV13 and TRBJ2-3; D is tentatively TRBD1 or TRBD2 (5 bases each). The CDR3 sequence is 16 residues long. V lost 2 bases to trimming and J lost 5 bases, with 17 bases between them. Germline CDR1 is PRHDT and CDR2 is FYEKMQ (reference sequence). The sequenced CDR3 bases are TGTGCCAGCAGCTTACAGGTGGGAGTAAGGGGAGATACG. The encoded protein is CASSLQVGVRGDT. The entire CDR3 protein is CASSLQVGVRGDTQYF.

This clone occurred many times. The read ends 3 residues shy of where the CDR3 ends; the end is completed using the germline J gene. The chain uses TRBV6-2 or TRBV6-3 and TRBJ2-1; 13 bases are a match to TRBD2. This CDR3 spans 13 amino acids. Germline CDR1 and CDR2: MNHEY and SVGEGT. J gave up 9 bases and V 5 bases, and 1 base lay outside the gene matches. Partial CDR3 DNA: TGTGCCAGCAGTCGACTAGCGGGGGGTGAG. This sequence encodes CASSRLAGGE. The full CDR3 is CASSRLAGGEQFF.

This clone was observed at least ten times. The read ends 3 residues shy of where the CDR3 ends; the end is completed using the germline J gene. This chain connects TRBV14 to TRBJ2-2; D unclear. V shed 2 bases and J shed 0 bases, with 4 bases lying between them. The CDR3 is made up of 14 amino acids. Germline CDR1 and CDR2: SGHDN and FVKESK. CDR3 region: CASSQLANTGELFF. Partial CDR3 DNA: TGTGCCAGCAGCCAACTAGCGAACACCGGGGAG. The variable domain in full, with the rest retrieved from reference TRBV14 and TRBJ2-2, is EAGVTQFPSHSVIEKGQTVTLRCDPISGHDNLYWYRRVMGKEIKFLLHFVKESKQDESGMPNNRFLAERTGGTYSTLKVQPAELEDSGVYFCASSQLANTGELFFGEGSRLTVL.

There are many counts of this clone. Sequencing ends 3 residues short of the CDR3 end; the germline J gene provides the rest. The chain uses TRBV29-1 and TRBJ1-2; 7 bases map to TRBD1. This CDR3 is 12 amino acids long. CDR1 is SQVTM, CDR2 ANQGSEA, per germline. The CDR3 DNA, read in part, is TGCAGCGTTGCAAAGGGGGCAGCGAGC. Translated, it gives CSVAKGAAS. The CDR3 in its entirety is CSVAKGAASYTF.

This clone occurred a few times. The read halts 3 residues ahead of the CDR3 end, with the missing end drawn from the germline J gene. This sequence joins TRBV30 and TRBJ1-1, with D perhaps matching TRBD1 (6 bases). The CDR3 consists of 14 residues. Germline V lookup: CDR1 GTSNPN, CDR2 SVGIG (reference sequence). V was cut by 3 bases and J by 0 bases, with 11 bases left in between. The CDR3 DNA, read in part, is TGTGCCTGGAGGGGGGCCCTCATGAACACTGAA. This codes for CAWRGALMNTE. The CDR3 in its entirety is CAWRGALMNTEAFF.

Points on this clone: The missing CDR3 end, 3 residues past where the read stops, is filled in from the germline J gene. This chain connects TRBV19 to TRBJ2-7; 9 bases are a match to TRBD2. The CDR3 runs 14 residues. CDR1 and CDR2 (germline): LNHDA, SQIVND (reference sequence). Trimming cost V 3 bases and J 5 bases; bases outside gene matches: 5. CDR3 residues: CASSMSGRFHEQYF. Partial CDR3 DNA: TGTGCCAGTAGTATGAGCGGGAGGTTCCACGAG.